The source of this T cell receptor beta chain is a study of blood T cell repertoires in COVID-19. Sequenced by immunoSEQ multiplex PCR; TCRdb stores in-frame clones only, minus some. The table records 400,000 to 450,000 clones, about 90% of them present only once. CDR3 length: 15 residues. Germline CDR1 reads MDHEN; CDR2 reads SYDVKM. With V trimmed by 2 bases and J by 6 bases, 4 bases remained unmatched. This TCR derives from a man aged 18-30 years who had recovered from COVID-19. This chain connects TRBV28 to TRBJ2-4; 10 bases agree with TRBD1. The sequenced sample was PBMCs or T cells enriched from blood (not recorded which). The CDR3 is CASSLRTGGRNIQYF. The DNA of the CDR3 is TGTGCCAGCAGTTTACGGACAGGGGGGAGAAACATTCAGTACTTC.